This TCR beta chain stems from a study of T cell responses to AZD1222 COVID-19 vaccine. Study results and limitations: Increases in Spike-specific TCR breadth and depth were seen after two AZD1222 doses.

This clone was counted only a few times. The target antigen is unknown. The table came from immunoSEQ multiplex PCR; TCRdb's copy has only in-frame clones and leaves some out. The sample holds some 130,000 clones, roughly 90% seen once. Germline CDR1 and CDR2: MNHNS and SASEGT. Trimming shortened V by 4 bases and J by 4 bases, and 10 bases separated the two germline ends. This CDR3 comprises 13 residues. The source was peripheral blood, collected on day 0 of AZD1222 vaccination. V is TRBV6-1 and J is TRBJ1-2; D remains unclear. The clonotype was recovered from an adult in good health. The CDR3, as DNA: TGTGCCAGCAGTGCAGCGGGGTTCTATGGCTACACCTTC. Protein sequence: CASSAAGFYGYTF.